A single sample is the source of the 7 T cell receptor beta chains below, sequenced in a study of read filtering for tumor transcriptome and immune sequencing. This library used about 360 ng RNA and molecular barcoded adaptors spanning alpha/delta and beta/gamma chains. Each CDR3 protein is one row after TCRdb ran MiXCR on the reads. The profile shows around 65,000 distinct CDR3 sequences, approximately 19% of them singletons. Sequencing input: a population of CD138-negative cells sorted from bone marrow. The receptors originated from a donor at least 40 years old with multiple myeloma.

This clonotype has ten or more counts. The genes are TRBV20-1 and TRBJ2-7; 8 nucleotides agree with TRBD2. V lost 4 bases and J lost 2; bases outside the gene matches: 7. Looked up from germline, CDR1 is DFQATT and CDR2 is SNEGSKA (reference sequence). The CDR3 totals 14 residues. The CDR3 reads CSAIPLADTYEQYF. CDR3 DNA sequence: TGCAGTGCTATCCCACTAGCGGATACCTACGAGCAGTACTTC.

This clonotype showed up many times. The CDR3 carries no conserved terminal phenylalanine or tryptophan, so it likely arises from a read error. V usage is TRBV3-1 and J usage is TRBJ2-1; 7 bases align to TRBD2. With V trimmed by 4 bases and J by 6 bases, 9 bases remained unmatched. CDR3 length equals 15 residues. Germline loops: CDR1 LGHDT, CDR2 YNNKEL (reference sequence). The CDR3 region has the DNA TGTGCCAGCAGCCCCCTGCAGCGGGATGTCAATGAGCAGTTCTCC. This sequence encodes CASSPLQRDVNEQFS.

This clonotype was detected only a few times. The chain combines TRBV28 with TRBJ1-4; TRBD1 matches 8 bases. V was pared by 5 bases and J by 7 bases, with 9 bases of the junction left unmatched. CDR3 length equals 15 residues. CDR1 and CDR2 from the germline V gene are MDHEN and SYDVKM. CDR3 region: CASSTTGDGGEKLFF. In DNA form, the CDR3 reads TGTGCCAGCAGTACGACAGGGGACGGGGGTGAAAAACTGTTTTTT.

The rearrangement uses TRBV29-1 and TRBJ2-3; 8 bases match TRBD2. CDR3 length: 14 amino acids. Per germline, CDR1 SQVTM and CDR2 ANQGSEA. Unmatched junction bases numbered 4, after V lost 5 bases and J lost 0 bases. The CDR3, as DNA: TGCAGCGTTCTCCCTAGCGGGAGCACAGATACGCAGTATTTT. This gives the protein CSVLPSGSTDTQYF.

This clonotype has only a few counts. The chain combines TRBV27 with TRBJ1-5; 8 positions agree with TRBD1. This CDR3 spans 16 amino acids. CDR1 and CDR2 from the germline V gene are MNHEY and SMNVEV (reference sequence). The junction had 4 bases not matched to a gene; V was cut back by 0 bases and J by 3 bases. The CDR3 DNA reads TGTGCCAGCAGTTTATCTGGGACAGGTCTCAATCAGCCCCAGCATTTT. Amino acid sequence: CASSLSGTGLNQPQHF.

This clonotype was detected ten times or more. J is TRBJ2-3 and V is TRBV29-1; tentative D call: TRBD2 (6 bases). This CDR3 is built from 12 residues. The V and J ends lost 3 bases and 6 bases respectively, with 10 bases between them. The germline V gene encodes CDR1 SQVTM and CDR2 ANQGSEA. The CDR3 DNA follows: TGCAGCGTTGAGGGCGGGACGGATACGCAGTATTTT. Amino acids: CSVEGGTDTQYF.

Points on this clonotype: Since a much larger clone is just one base distant, this may be a read error. The gene calls are TRBV5-6 and TRBJ1-1; a possible D gene is TRBD1 (5 bases). CDR1 SGHDT and CDR2 YYEEEE come from the germline V gene. This CDR3 has 14 amino acids. CDR3 sequence: CASSTRQLYTQAFF. CDR3 DNA sequence: TGTGCCAGCAGCACACGACAGCTTTACACTCAAGCTTTCTTT. Looking up the rest from reference TRBV5-6 and TRBJ1-1 gives the full variable domain: DAGVTQSPTHLIKTRGQQVTLRCSPKSGHDTVSWYQQALGQGPQFIFQYYEEEERQRGNFPDRFSGHQFPNYSSELNVNALLLGDSALYLCASSTRQLYTQAFFGQGTRLTVV.